Listed below are T cell receptor beta chains from one sample, sequenced in a study of blood T cells in healthy people across ages. One entry per CDR3 protein, called by TCRdb with MiXCR from the 5' RACE reads. The table includes roughly 800,000 distinct CDR3 sequences, 55% to 75% detected once. Sequencing was done on a sample of blood. The receptors shown here come from a man between 25 and 39 years old in good health. Both conserved end residues are part of each CDR3. Each record gives: V gene, J gene, CDR3 protein.

V: TRBV20-1
J: TRBJ1-4
CDR3: CSARNRAYLATNEKLFF

V: TRBV29-1
J: TRBJ2-5
CDR3: CSVEVSGNGETQYF

V: TRBV10-2
J: TRBJ1-2
CDR3: CTSSGPSQGGYYGYTF

V: TRBV4-2
J: TRBJ1-2
CDR3: CASSQVVGQENYGYTF

V: TRBV20-1
J: TRBJ2-3
CDR3: CSAQGAGDTQYF

V: TRBV29-1
J: TRBJ2-1
CDR3: CSVARGGADNEQFF

V: TRBV28
J: TRBJ1-2
CDR3: CASDGTGGYTF

V: TRBV29-1
J: TRBJ2-1
CDR3: CSPARNEQFF

V: TRBV6-2/TRBV6-3
J: TRBJ2-1
CDR3: CASSWTSGGAYEQFF

V: TRBV20-1
J: TRBJ1-4
CDR3: CSARQGGVATNEKLFF

V: TRBV20-1
J: TRBJ2-7
CDR3: CSAGKIQGSRYEQYF

V: TRBV11-1
J: TRBJ2-3
CDR3: CASSLGRDFVADTQYF

V: TRBV28
J: TRBJ1-3
CDR3: CASKSRASGNTIYF

V: TRBV2
J: -
CDR3: CASGFWAREQYF

V: TRBV5-5
J: TRBJ2-1
CDR3: CASSLEPGTPYNEQFF

V: TRBV6-5
J: TRBJ2-7
CDR3: CASRPMGTDEQYF

V: TRBV29-1
J: TRBJ2-3
CDR3: CSVRGGGSTDTQYF

V: TRBV6-5
J: TRBJ1-1
CDR3: CASTPQGGEAFF

V: TRBV12-3/TRBV12-4
J: TRBJ1-2
CDR3: CASSPRGEPGYTF

V: TRBV4-2
J: TRBJ2-1
CDR3: CASSQDSQTPTREQFF

V: TRBV7-2
J: TRBJ2-6
CDR3: CASSWRGTGANVLTF

V: TRBV7-2
J: TRBJ2-1
CDR3: CASSRAGTSINEQFF

V: TRBV2
J: TRBJ2-5
CDR3: CASHGWTTQYF

V: TRBV15
J: TRBJ1-2
CDR3: CATSRDPGTGDGYTF

V: TRBV18
J: TRBJ2-1
CDR3: CASSPRIGGGHNEQFF

V: TRBV7-8
J: -
CDR3: CASSADRGYEKVYEQYF

V: TRBV7-8
J: TRBJ1-1
CDR3: CASRRASMNTEAFF

V: TRBV6-5
J: TRBJ2-7
CDR3: CASSYNAPQTGGTYEQYF

V: TRBV11-1
J: TRBJ2-7
CDR3: CASSLMTMGPRGYEQYF

V: TRBV28
J: TRBJ2-3
CDR3: CASRPQTFQDTQYF

V: TRBV4-1
J: TRBJ2-2
CDR3: CASSQDSGTARTGELFF

V: TRBV10-2
J: TRBJ1-1
CDR3: CASRAGTAMNTEAFF

V: TRBV28
J: TRBJ2-2
CDR3: CASRPSAGNTGELFF

V: TRBV7-2
J: -
CDR3: CASSLTGNEETQYF

V: TRBV6-5
J: TRBJ2-7
CDR3: CASSYRPGFGNEQYF

V: TRBV20-1
J: TRBJ2-5
CDR3: CSASFTGEGKETQYF

V: TRBV5-1
J: TRBJ2-5
CDR3: CASSLVGTSGGRNEQYF

V: TRBV27
J: TRBJ2-5
CDR3: CASSCKLKAYRGRETQYF

V: TRBV6-2/TRBV6-3
J: -
CDR3: CASSYVRGTYEQYF

V: TRBV28
J: TRBJ2-3
CDR3: CASSSPLVAGGLTDTQYF

V: TRBV7-9
J: TRBJ2-3
CDR3: CASSQYGRALSDTQYF

V: TRBV30
J: TRBJ1-5
CDR3: CAWSGGANKPQHF

V: TRBV7-2
J: -
CDR3: CASLSGSSYNEQYF

V: TRBV10-3
J: TRBJ2-5
CDR3: CAISGGASQETQYF

V: TRBV20-1
J: TRBJ2-7
CDR3: CIPPEGGGSYEQYF

V: TRBV29-1
J: TRBJ1-1
CDR3: CSVVGQINTEAFF

V: TRBV25-1
J: TRBJ2-3
CDR3: CASQEWGTDTQYF

V: TRBV15
J: TRBJ1-5
CDR3: CATSRDWEVHQPQHF

V: TRBV6-1
J: TRBJ2-7
CDR3: CASSEADRDEQYF

V: TRBV20-1
J: TRBJ2-1
CDR3: CSANRDEQFF

V: TRBV7-8
J: TRBJ2-7
CDR3: CASSLKTGSSYEQYF

V: TRBV28
J: TRBJ2-4
CDR3: CASRLIPFDIQYF

V: TRBV6-6
J: TRBJ1-5
CDR3: CASTTEGSFQPQHF

V: TRBV3-1
J: -
CDR3: CASSRNGQGAYEQYF

V: TRBV5-1
J: TRBJ2-7
CDR3: CASTRGAGSYEQYF

V: TRBV20-1
J: TRBJ2-1
CDR3: CSAREGFDEQFF

V: TRBV12-3/TRBV12-4
J: TRBJ1-4
CDR3: CASSFLDGNEGKLFF

V: TRBV6-2/TRBV6-3
J: TRBJ2-4
CDR3: CASSRGRDPGNIQYF

V: TRBV20-1
J: TRBJ2-7
CDR3: CSATRGAGDNEQNF